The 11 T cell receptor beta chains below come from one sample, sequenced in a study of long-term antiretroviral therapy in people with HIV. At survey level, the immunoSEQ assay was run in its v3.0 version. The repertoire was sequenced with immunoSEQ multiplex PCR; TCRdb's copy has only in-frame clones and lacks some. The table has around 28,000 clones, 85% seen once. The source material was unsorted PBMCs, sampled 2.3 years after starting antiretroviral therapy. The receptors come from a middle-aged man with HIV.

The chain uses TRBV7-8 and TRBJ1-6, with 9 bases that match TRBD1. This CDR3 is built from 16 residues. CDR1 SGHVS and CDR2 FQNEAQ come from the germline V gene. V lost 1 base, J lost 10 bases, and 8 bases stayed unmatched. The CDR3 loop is CASSLGGQGILSPLHF. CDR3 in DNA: TGTGCCAGCAGCTTAGGGGGACAGGGTATCCTATCACCCCTCCACTTT.

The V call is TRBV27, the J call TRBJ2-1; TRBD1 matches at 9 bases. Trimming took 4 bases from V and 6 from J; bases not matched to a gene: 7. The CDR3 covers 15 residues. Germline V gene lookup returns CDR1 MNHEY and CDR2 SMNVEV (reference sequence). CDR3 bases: TGTGCCAGCAGTTCCCGGACAGGGGCGAGCAATGAGCAGTTCTTC. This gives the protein CASSSRTGASNEQFF.

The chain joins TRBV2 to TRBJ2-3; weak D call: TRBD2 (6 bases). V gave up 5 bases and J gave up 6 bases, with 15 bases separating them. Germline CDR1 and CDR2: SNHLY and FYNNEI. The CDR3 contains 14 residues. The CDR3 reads CASSPGRGLDTQYF. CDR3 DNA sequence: TGTGCCAGCAGTCCTGGTCGGGGGTTGGATACGCAGTATTTT.

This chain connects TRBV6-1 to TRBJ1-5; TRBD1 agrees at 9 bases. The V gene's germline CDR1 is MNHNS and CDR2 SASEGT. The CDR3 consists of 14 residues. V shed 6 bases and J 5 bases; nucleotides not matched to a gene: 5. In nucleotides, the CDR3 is TGTGCCAGCAGGGCGGGACAGGGTTATCAGCCCCAGCATTTT. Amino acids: CASRAGQGYQPQHF.

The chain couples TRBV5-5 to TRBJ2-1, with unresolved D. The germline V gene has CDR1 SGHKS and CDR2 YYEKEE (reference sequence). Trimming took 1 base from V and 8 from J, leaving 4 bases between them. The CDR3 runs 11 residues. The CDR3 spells CASSLMYEQFF. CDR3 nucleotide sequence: TGTGCCAGCAGCTTGATGTATGAGCAGTTCTTC.

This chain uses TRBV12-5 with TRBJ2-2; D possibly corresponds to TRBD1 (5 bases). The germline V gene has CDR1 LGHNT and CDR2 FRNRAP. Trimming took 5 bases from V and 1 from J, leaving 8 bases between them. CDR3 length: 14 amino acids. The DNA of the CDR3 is TGTGCTAGTGGTCGGACACAGAACACCGGGGAGCTGTTTTTT. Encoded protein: CASGRTQNTGELFF.

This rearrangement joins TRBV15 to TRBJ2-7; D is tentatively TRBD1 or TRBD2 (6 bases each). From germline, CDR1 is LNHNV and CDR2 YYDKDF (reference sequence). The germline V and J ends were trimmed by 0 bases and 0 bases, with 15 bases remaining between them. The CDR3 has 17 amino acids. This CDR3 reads CATSRDLGGLGSYEQYF. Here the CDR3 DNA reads TGTGCCACCAGCAGAGATCTGGGGGGCTTAGGCTCCTACGAGCAGTACTTC.

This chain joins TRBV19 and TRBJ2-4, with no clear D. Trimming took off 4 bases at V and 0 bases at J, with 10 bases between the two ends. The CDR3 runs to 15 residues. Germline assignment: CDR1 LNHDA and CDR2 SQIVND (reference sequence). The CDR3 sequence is CASSSSVLAKNIQYF. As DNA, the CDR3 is TGTGCCAGTAGTAGTTCAGTCCTAGCCAAAAACATTCAGTACTTC.

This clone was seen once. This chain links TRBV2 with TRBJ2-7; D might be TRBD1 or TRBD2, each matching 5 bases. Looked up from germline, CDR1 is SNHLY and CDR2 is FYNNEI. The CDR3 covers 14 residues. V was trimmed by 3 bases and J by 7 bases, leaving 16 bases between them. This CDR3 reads CASSEGTFGTEQYF. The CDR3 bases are TGTGCCAGCAGTGAGGGAACATTCGGGACGGAGCAGTACTTC.

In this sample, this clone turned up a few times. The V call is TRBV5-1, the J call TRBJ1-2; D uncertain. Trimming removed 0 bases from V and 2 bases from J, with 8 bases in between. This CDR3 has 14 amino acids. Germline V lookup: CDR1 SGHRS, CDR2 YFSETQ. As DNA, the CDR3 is TGCGCCAGCAGCTTGGTCGGGCAGAACTATGGCTACACCTTC. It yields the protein CASSLVGQNYGYTF.

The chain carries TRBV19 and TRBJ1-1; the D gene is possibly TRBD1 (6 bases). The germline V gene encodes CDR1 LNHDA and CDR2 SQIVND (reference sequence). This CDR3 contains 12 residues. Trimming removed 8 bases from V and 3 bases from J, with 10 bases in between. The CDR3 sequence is CASSDRYTEAFF. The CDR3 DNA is TGTGCCAGTTCCGACAGGTACACTGAAGCTTTCTTT.